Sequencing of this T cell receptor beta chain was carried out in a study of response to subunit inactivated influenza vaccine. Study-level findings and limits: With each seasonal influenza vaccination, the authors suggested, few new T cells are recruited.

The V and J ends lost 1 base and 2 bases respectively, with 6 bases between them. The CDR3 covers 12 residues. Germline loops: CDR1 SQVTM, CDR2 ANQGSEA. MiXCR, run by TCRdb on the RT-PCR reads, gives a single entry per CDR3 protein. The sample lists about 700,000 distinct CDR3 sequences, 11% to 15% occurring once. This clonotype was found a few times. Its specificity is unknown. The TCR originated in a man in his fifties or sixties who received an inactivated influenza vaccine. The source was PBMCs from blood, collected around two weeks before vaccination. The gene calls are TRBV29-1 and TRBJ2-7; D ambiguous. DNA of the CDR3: TGCAGCGTTGAAGGAGAGACCTACGAGCAGTACTTC. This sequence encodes CSVEGETYEQYF.